These T cell receptor beta chains were read from a single sample in a study of cytomegalovirus exposure and HLA in healthy donors. Some clones are missing from TCRdb's copy, which holds only in-frame ones; the method was immunoSEQ multiplex PCR. Counted here are roughly 190,000 clones, 65% to 75% occurring once; the ten biggest clones make up more than 4%. Sample: PBMCs. These TCRs come from a young man in good health and CMV-seropositive. Each CDR3 is given with its conserved first and last residue. A D gene is named only where the DNA matches it firmly. Clone size is stated in some rows and not others, as once, few, many or a class when expanded.

J,V,D,size,CDR3,DNA
TRBJ2-1,TRBV12-5,NA,NA,CASGLGRNEQFF,TGTGCTAGTGGTTTGGGGCGGAATGAGCAGTTCTTC
TRBJ2-3,TRBV29-1,TRBD2,NA,CSTKTSRLTDTQYF,TGCAGCACAAAGACTAGCCGGCTCACAGATACGCAGTATTTT
TRBJ1-1,TRBV7-8,TRBD1,NA,CASTLPTGTTEAFF,TGTGCCAGCACCTTACCGACAGGGACCACTGAAGCTTTCTTT
TRBJ2-5,TRBV5-6,NA,few,CASSLDTGYQETQYF,TGTGCCAGCAGCTTGGATACGGGTTACCAAGAGACCCAGTACTTC
TRBJ1-5,TRBV19,NA,NA,CASSLTGSLNQPQHF,TGTGCCAGTAGTCTGACAGGCAGCCTTAATCAGCCCCAGCATTTT
TRBJ1-3,TRBV6-1,NA,few,CASSEHNGDGNTIYF,TGTGCCAGCAGTGAGCACAACGGGGATGGAAACACCATATATTTT
TRBJ1-5,TRBV7-2,NA,NA,CASTRGAGDQPQHF,TGTGCCAGCACCAGAGGCGCGGGGGACCAGCCCCAGCATTTT
TRBJ2-1,TRBV7-2,TRBD2,NA,CASREAGLSYNEQFF,TGTGCCAGCAGGGAAGCGGGGTTATCCTACAATGAGCAGTTCTTC
TRBJ2-2,TRBV27,TRBD2,NA,CASSLSAGNPGELFF,TGTGCCAGCAGTTTATCAGCGGGGAATCCCGGGGAGCTGTTTTTT
TRBJ2-3,TRBV27,TRBD1,NA,CASSFAFTRGWGPDTQYF,TGTGCCAGCAGTTTCGCCTTTACCAGGGGGTGGGGGCCAGATACGCAGTATTTT